This entry lists 2 T cell receptor beta chains sequenced from one sample in a study of OX40 agonist ivuxolimab in advanced cancers. Library creation used the immunoSEQ multiplex PCR assay. The table was pulled from immuneACCESS by TCRdb, which kept in-frame rearrangements only. Such tables lose some clones; where checked, under half of the loss comes from unresolved V genes, and the rest has no known cause. The sample has 98,000 or so clones on record, about 88% of them singletons. 0.82% of the sample comes from the top ten. This specimen was CD4+ or CD8+ T cells sorted from blood, taken in a trial of the OX40 agonist ivuxolimab. Every receptor here comes from an adult with an advanced solid tumor such as melanoma, head and neck, liver or kidney cancer.

The J gene is TRBJ2-7, the V gene TRBV4-1, with TRBD2 identical over 8 bases. The CDR3 extends over 17 amino acids. Trimming took 1 base from V and 6 from J; bases not matched to a gene: 14. The germline V gene has CDR1 MGHRA and CDR2 YSYEKL. This CDR3 reads CASSQVDMGLAGGEQYF. DNA of the CDR3: TGCGCCAGCAGCCAAGTCGACATGGGGCTAGCGGGTGGCGAGCAGTACTTC.

The chain combines TRBV29-1 with TRBJ2-3; TRBD1 or TRBD2 may be the D gene (5 bases each). Trimming left V 2 bases short and J 1 base short, with 16 bases between. Per the germline V gene, CDR1 is SQVTM and CDR2 is ANQGSEA. The CDR3 contains 16 residues. The CDR3 DNA reads TGCAGCGTTGAACGTTTTGCTTTGGGGGGCACAGATACGCAGTATTTT. It translates to CSVERFALGGTDTQYF.